This entry describes one TCR beta chain. The sample is drawn from a study of OX40 agonist ivuxolimab in advanced cancers. Assay used: immunoSEQ multiplex PCR; TCRdb lists only in-frame clones, some missing. This table has almost 80,000 clones, almost 85% appearing once. V lost 3 bases and J 4 bases, leaving 16 bases between the germline ends. The CDR3 is made up of 15 amino acids. Germline V gene data show CDR1 as LNHNV and CDR2 as YYDKDF (reference sequence). This specimen consisted of CD4+ or CD8+ T cells sorted from blood, obtained in a trial of the OX40 agonist ivuxolimab. J is TRBJ2-7 and V is TRBV15; D remains unclear. The TCR comes from an adult with an advanced solid tumor such as melanoma, head and neck, liver or kidney cancer. CDR3 bases: TGTGCCACCAGCAGCTACTGGACGCCATGGTACGAGCAGTACTTC. Translated: CATSSYWTPWYEQYF. Full variable domain (remainder filled in from reference TRBV15 and TRBJ2-7): DAMVIQNPRYQVTQFGKPVTLSCSQTLNHNVMYWYQQKSSQAPKLLFHYYDKDFNNEADTPDNFQSRRPNTSFCFLDIRSPGLGDTAMYLCATSSYWTPWYEQYFGPGTRLTVT.